The clone carrying this T cell receptor beta chain was picked up one time. Its antigen is not identified. This entry belongs to a study of T cell responses to AZD1222 COVID-19 vaccine. From germline, CDR1 is MNHEY and CDR2 SVGAGI. The CDR3 is 11 residues long. V lost 4 bases and J lost 4, with 4 bases in between. The study's findings and limits: Spike was spanned by vaccine-associated CD4 TCRs, with dominance at 160-218 and 743-854. Among the donors, most were white British and more were female, and clonal diversity was possibly underestimated.

The protocol was immunoSEQ multiplex PCR, while the TCRdb copy is restricted to in-frame clones and leaves out a portion. The data show roughly 180,000 clones, 90% to 95% seen once. The source was peripheral blood, collected on day 0 of AZD1222 vaccination. The chain joins TRBV6-5 to TRBJ1-2, with no clear D. The sequence was obtained from an adult in good health. In DNA form, the CDR3 reads TGTGCCAGCAGTTGGAGCTATGGCTACACCTTC. Encoded protein: CASSWSYGYTF.